This T cell receptor (beta chain) was recovered during a study of T cell responses to AZD1222 COVID-19 vaccine. General study points: Without day 14 samples, only post-peak T cell repertoires were studied.

Generated by immunoSEQ multiplex PCR, the TCRdb table keeps only in-frame clones and is missing some. The sample holds 100,000 to 110,000 clones, around 90% seen once. About this clone itself: As yet, its antigen is unknown.

From germline, CDR1 is SGHKS and CDR2 YYEKEE (reference sequence). This CDR3 is 15 amino acids long. Trimming took 2 bases from V and 2 from J; bases not matched to a gene: 4. V is TRBV5-5 and J is TRBJ2-7, with 10 nucleotides matching TRBD2. Sequencing was performed on peripheral blood, taken on day 0 of AZD1222 vaccination. The receptor was derived from an adult in good health. In DNA form, the CDR3 reads TGTGCCAGCAGCTTCACACTAGCGGGAACCTACGAGCAGTACTTC. It codes for CASSFTLAGTYEQYF.